This entry features one TCR beta chain sequence. This entry belongs to a study of blood T cell repertoires in COVID-19. Overall study: Samples of COVID-19 (acute and convalescent) were obtained from the United States, Italy and Spain.

The CDR3 extends over 17 amino acids. Germline-derived CDR1 and CDR2 are MNHEY and SMNVEV (reference sequence). V was pared by 4 bases and J by 6 bases, with 9 bases of the junction left unmatched. Per the original data handling: Amplified reference gene primers provided the basis for estimating nucleated cell counts. Here immunoSEQ multiplex PCR was the method, and the copy in TCRdb shows in-frame clones only, minus some. That table is the source of V, J and clone size, and D and trimming were worked out from the DNA. The table shows 240,000 or so clones, with about 68% occurring only once. The specimen was peripheral blood. The receptor's source is a woman of 80 years or more with acute or convalescent COVID-19. The V and J genes are TRBV27 and TRBJ2-1, with TRBD2 matching over 13 bases. The CDR3 sequence: CASSSPLAGGPRNEQFF. DNA for the CDR3: TGTGCCAGCAGTTCCCCACTAGCGGGGGGGCCTCGCAATGAGCAGTTCTTC.